This TCR beta chain originates from a study of post-analysis software for immune sequencing data (dated by TCRdb to the mid-2010s). Regarding the research as a whole: The recorded disease courses included relapsing-remitting, secondary progressive and progressive-relapsing multiple sclerosis, and some patients had no subtype annotation. Patient repertoires were compared against 11 to 12 previously published healthy control repertoires from donors aged roughly 6 to 26 years. A subset of samples was prepared in parallel using single-end sample barcoding, then pooled and co-amplified after Illumina adapter ligation. Broader findings and caveats from the paper: When samples were clustered directly using the F measure, samples prepared in the same batch co-clustered strongly, which prompted a batch-effect correction. Significantly lower normalized Chao1 diversity was found in multiple sclerosis patients than in controls, suggesting substantial peripheral T-cell clonal expansion. Significantly higher frequencies in patients than in controls were found for roughly 5 TRBV segments, including TRBV5-6, TRBV5-1 and TRBV20-1. The multiple sclerosis patient group was slightly younger than the control group.

Library construction relied on PCR. The run used an Illumina HiSeq 2500. To reduce PCR and sequencing biases, unique molecular identifiers were incorporated into the TCR beta cDNA libraries. Per 1 to 10 million input T cells, approximately 500,000 cDNA molecules were obtained, such that each molecule approximated one T cell. The patient libraries were prepared and sequenced using the same protocol as the earlier healthy control dataset. Samples belonging to the same batch were prepared together, multiplexed and sequenced on a shared HiSeq lane. From the authors' description of their analysis: MIGEC was used to process the raw barcoded reads, and molecular identifier groups with only a single read were discarded before consensus assembly and CDR3 extraction. VDJtools was used for post-analysis of the clonotype tables, with diversity normalized by down-sampling every dataset to the smallest sample size. To correct batch-related cross-sample contamination, repertoire overlap clustering matched CDR3 amino acid sequences but not nucleotide sequences. Using fastp at Q25 and MiXCR, TCRdb reprocessed the public reads and kept productive beta chains. CDR3 protein duplicates are merged, each entry listing the most common genes and DNA. TCRdb's processing, not the study's, gives the V and J calls here. This sample is represented by about 260,000 distinct CDR3 sequences; 36% of them were singletons. The biggest ten clones account for under 5.5% of the sample.

Concerning this clonotype: Its antigen is unknown. No much larger clone exists at a distance of one base, and base qualities are not known.

CDR1 KGHSH and CDR2 LQKENI were looked up in the germline V gene. Cut back by 3 bases and 8 bases, the V and J ends lie 8 bases apart. Including the terminal cysteine and phenylalanine, the CDR3 comprises 12 residues. The entry retains the CDR3 DNA only, 36 bases that are in frame from base 1. To demonstrate the VDJtools post-analysis software, TCR beta repertoires were profiled from the peripheral blood of about 14 young patients with multiple sclerosis. The multiple sclerosis patients were children and adolescents ranging in age from about 6 to 17 years. The sequenced sample was blood. The sequence was obtained from a girl between 10 and 17 years old with multiple sclerosis. This chain is built from TRBV18 and TRBJ2-4; TRBD2 is possibly the D segment (5 matching bases). The DNA sequence is given as TGTGCCAGCTCACCCGACGGGGACATTCAGTACTTC. It is translated as CASSPDGDIQYF.